This T cell receptor beta chain was recovered during a study of T cell clonotyping in hematopoietic cell transplantation. General study results and limits: Higher Inverse Simpson Index values in graft donor and pretransplant recipient predicted broader posttransplant TCR diversity. Recipient TCR diversity dropped after transplant; expanded clonotypes rose from day 30 to 180.

With 2 bases removed from V and 0 bases from J, the gap between germline ends came to 11 bases. Per the germline V gene, CDR1 is KGHSH and CDR2 is LQKENI. CDR3 length equals 16 residues. In regard to this clone: Its specificity is unknown.

Generated by immunoSEQ multiplex PCR, the TCRdb table keeps only in-frame clones and is missing some. Among roughly 13,000 clones listed, around nine tenths were seen once. Sequencing was performed on peripheral blood mononuclear cells. The sequence was obtained from a man aged 30-40 years in good health. Some clones in this sample may be carry-over from other donors' samples. The chain is built from TRBV18 and TRBJ2-1, with a tentative D call TRBD2 (6 bases). The CDR3 sequence: CASSPLAVSSYNEQFF. The CDR3 DNA follows: TGTGCCAGCTCACCATTAGCGGTCAGCTCCTACAATGAGCAGTTCTTC.